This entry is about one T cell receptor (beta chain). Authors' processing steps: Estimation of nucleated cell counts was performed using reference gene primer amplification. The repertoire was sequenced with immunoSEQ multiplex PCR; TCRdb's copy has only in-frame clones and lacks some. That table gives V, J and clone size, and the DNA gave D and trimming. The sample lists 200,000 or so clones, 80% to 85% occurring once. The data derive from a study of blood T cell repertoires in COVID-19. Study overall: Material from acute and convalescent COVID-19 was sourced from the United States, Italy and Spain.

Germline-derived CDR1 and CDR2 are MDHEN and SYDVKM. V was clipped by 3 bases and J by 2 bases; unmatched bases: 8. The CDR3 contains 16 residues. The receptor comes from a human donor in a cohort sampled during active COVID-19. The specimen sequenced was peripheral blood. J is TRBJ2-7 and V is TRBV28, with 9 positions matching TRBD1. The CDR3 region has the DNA TGTGCCAGCAGTTTTCCTTGGGGGACAGGGACCTACGAGCAGTACTTC. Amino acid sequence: CASSFPWGTGTYEQYF.